One sample yielded the 18 T cell receptor beta chains listed below, sequenced in a study of blood T cell repertoires in COVID-19. Measured with immunoSEQ multiplex PCR; TCRdb has only the in-frame clones, and not every one. The table shows about 280,000 clones, with 85% occurring only once. The sequenced material came from peripheral blood. Source of these receptors: a middle-aged man with active or convalescent COVID-19.

V and J are TRBV30 and TRBJ2-7, with D maybe TRBD1 (6 bases). Germline V CDR1 and CDR2: GTSNPN, SVGIG (reference sequence). The CDR3 is made up of 13 amino acids. The V end lost 3 bases, the J end lost 3 bases, and 12 bases lay between the germline ends. CDR3 in amino acids: CAWRPDRIYEQYF. For the CDR3, the DNA is TGTGCCTGGAGGCCCGACAGGATCTACGAGCAGTACTTC.

CDR3 sequence reads: CASSPCRIPLRPQHF. CDR3 in DNA: TGCGCCAGCAGCCCTTGCAGGATCCCTTTGCGGCCCCAGCATTTT. This chain connects TRBV5-1 to TRBJ1-5; unclear D gene. Trimming removed 4 bases at V and 9 bases at J, with 20 bases between. Germline CDR1 reads SGHRS; CDR2 reads YFSETQ. The CDR3 length is 15 residues.

The chain uses TRBV6-5 and TRBJ2-7, with D uncertain. The V gene lost 8 bases and the J gene lost 3 bases, with 5 bases spanning the gap. CDR1 is MNHEY and CDR2 is SVGAGI in the germline V gene. The CDR3 is 10 amino acids. The CDR3, as DNA: TGTGCCAGCGAGAGCTACGAGCAGTACTTC. Translating it yields CASESYEQYF.

CDR3 in DNA: TGTGCCAGCAGCCTGACAGGGCCCGCGAGGAACACTGAAGCTTTCTTT. Its protein is CASSLTGPARNTEAFF. The chain couples TRBV28 to TRBJ1-1, with 7 bases fitting TRBD1. Germline trimming cut 6 bases from V and 1 base from J; bases unmatched to any gene: 11. Germline V CDR1 and CDR2: MDHEN, SYDVKM. This CDR3 spans 16 amino acids.

A single count supports this clone. The chain employs TRBV6-2 or TRBV6-3 and TRBJ2-2; TRBD2 matches 12 bases. V dropped 6 bases and J dropped 4; count of bases not matched to a gene: 6. CDR3 length: 16 amino acids. CDR1 and CDR2 (germline): MNHEY, SVGEGT. CDR3 region: CASSRLAGEITGELFF. CDR3 coding DNA: TGTGCCAGCAGCAGACTAGCGGGAGAGATCACCGGGGAGCTGTTTTTT.

The J gene is TRBJ2-5, the V gene TRBV29-1; TRBD1 agrees at 8 bases. The CDR3 length is 15 residues. The germline gives CDR1 SQVTM, CDR2 ANQGSEA. Trimming at V came to 7 bases and at J to 1 base, leaving 11 bases not matched to a gene. The CDR3 region has the DNA TGCAGCGCAGCATCGGGGACAGGAATCCAAGAGACCCAGTACTTC. Translation: CSAASGTGIQETQYF.

The V call is TRBV4-1, the J call TRBJ1-4; the D gene is possibly TRBD1 (5 bases). CDR3 size: 18 residues. Germline lookup yields CDR1 MGHRA and CDR2 YSYEKL. The V end lost 0 bases, the J end lost 5 bases, and 19 bases lay between the germline ends. CDR3 nucleotides: TGCGCCAGCAGCCAAGATGCCGGCCGGGGGGGGTTAAATGAAAAACTGTTTTTT. Its translation: CASSQDAGRGGLNEKLFF.

J is TRBJ1-2 and V is TRBV28; no firm D call. Trimming removed 2 bases from V and 1 base from J, with 11 bases in between. This CDR3 has 15 residues. Germline V gene data show CDR1 as MDHEN and CDR2 as SYDVKM. CDR3 amino acids: CASSLLVFSNYGYTF. In DNA form, the CDR3 reads TGTGCCAGCAGTTTACTCGTATTCAGTAACTATGGCTACACCTTC.

The rearrangement links TRBV3-1 (or the pseudogene TRBV3-2) to TRBJ2-2; maybe TRBD2 (6 bases). This CDR3 has 16 residues. Trimming stripped 7 bases from V and 5 bases from J, with 20 bases between. Germline lookup yields CDR1 LGHDT and CDR2 YNNKEL (reference sequence). The CDR3 region has the DNA TGTGCCAGCACTCCGGGCGGGAAGGTTTTTACCGGGGAGCTGTTTTTT. This encodes CASTPGGKVFTGELFF.

The chain has TRBV11-2 and TRBJ2-7; D possibly corresponds to TRBD1 (7 bases). Germline lookup yields CDR1 SGHAT and CDR2 FQNNGV. V dropped 5 bases and J dropped 4 bases, with 21 bases sitting between them. CDR3 length: 16 residues. This CDR3 reads CASSRDRSGRGYEQYF. The CDR3 coding sequence is TGTGCCAGCAGCCGGGACAGAAGCGGGCGGGGATACGAGCAGTACTTC.

V is TRBV11-2 and J is TRBJ2-2; 7 bases map to TRBD1. The ends lost 7 bases at V and 3 bases at J; junction bases unmatched: 5. This CDR3 spans 14 amino acids. Per germline, CDR1 SGHAT and CDR2 FQNNGV. CDR3 DNA: TGTGCCAGCAAAACAGGGGTTTACACCGGGGAGCTGTTTTTT. The encoded protein is CASKTGVYTGELFF. Looking up the rest from reference TRBV11-2 and TRBJ2-2 gives the full variable domain: EAGVAQSPRYKIIEKRQSVAFWCNPISGHATLYWYQQILGQGPKLLIQFQNNGVVDDSQLPKDRFSAERLKGVDSTLKIQPAKLEDSAVYLCASKTGVYTGELFFGEGSRLTVL.

The gene calls are TRBV5-6 and TRBJ1-1; no reliable D call. CDR1 and CDR2 from the germline V gene are SGHDT and YYEEEE. The CDR3 totals 13 residues. V was clipped by 2 bases and J by 0 bases, with 5 bases between them. The CDR3 nucleotides are TGTGCCAGCAGCTTTCTAATGAACACTGAAGCTTTCTTT. Amino acid sequence: CASSFLMNTEAFF.

The rearrangement uses TRBV5-6 and TRBJ1-6; unclear D gene. The CDR3 contains 16 residues. Trimming cost V 3 bases and J 8 bases, with 18 bases left between them. Germline values: CDR1 SGHDT, CDR2 YYEEEE. The CDR3 DNA follows: TGTGCCAGCAGCTCCCACCTCAGGACTCGGGATTCACCCCTCCACTTT. Translated: CASSSHLRTRDSPLHF.

This sequence joins TRBV7-2 and TRBJ2-7; a weak D match, TRBD2 (7 bases). V was shortened by 5 bases and J by 6 bases, with 14 bases between the two germline ends. Germline assignment: CDR1 SGHTA and CDR2 FQGNSA. The CDR3 is 13 residues long. The CDR3 nucleotides are TGTGCCAGCAGCGGCAGGGGAGGGGGCGAGCAGTACTTC. Its translation: CASSGRGGGEQYF.

The genes are TRBV25-1 and TRBJ1-6; D remains ambiguous. This CDR3 is 18 amino acids long. CDR1 and CDR2 (germline): MGHDK, SYGVNS. The V end lost 5 bases, the J end lost 0 bases, and 17 bases lay between the germline ends. The CDR3 DNA sequence: TGTGCCAGCAGTCCTCTTACTACACTGAGCTCCTATAATTCACCCCTCCACTTT. This translates into CASSPLTTLSSYNSPLHF.

DNA of the CDR3: TGTGCCAGCAGCGCCCGGACTAGCTGGAGAGATACGCAGTATTTT. It codes for CASSARTSWRDTQYF. The rearrangement links TRBV7-9 to TRBJ2-3, with 8 nucleotides matching TRBD2. Germline lookup yields CDR1 SEHNR and CDR2 FQNEAQ (reference sequence). Losses at the gene ends were 5 bases for V and 5 bases for J; bases not matched to a gene: 9. This CDR3 has 15 residues.

V and J are TRBV2 and TRBJ2-1; 8 bases are shared with TRBD2. Unmatched junction bases numbered 8, after V lost 8 bases and J lost 2 bases. CDR3 length: 15 residues. CDR1 SNHLY and CDR2 FYNNEI come from the germline V gene. The CDR3 bases are TGTGCCAGCTCGGGAACGGGAGGGACCTACAATGAGCAGTTCTTC. Protein sequence: CASSGTGGTYNEQFF.

This chain joins TRBV19 and TRBJ1-5; 11 nucleotides agree with TRBD1. The CDR3 has 16 residues. Trimming at V came to 10 bases and at J to 1 base, leaving 9 bases not matched to a gene. Germline loops: CDR1 LNHDA, CDR2 SQIVND (reference sequence). CDR3 bases: TGTGCCACCTGGGACAGGGGGTCGGGGAGCAATCAGCCCCAGCATTTT. This encodes CATWDRGSGSNQPQHF.